This T cell receptor beta chain was sequenced in a study of blood T cell repertoires in COVID-19. Germline lookup yields CDR1 SGHNT and CDR2 YYREEE (reference sequence). Trimming removed 0 bases at V and 2 bases at J, with 5 bases between. CDR3 length: 13 residues. Assay: immunoSEQ multiplex PCR; the TCRdb copy retains only in-frame clones and omits some. The profile covers 200,000 to 250,000 clones, with approximately 86% appearing a single time and approximately 10% taken by the ten largest. Source material: PBMCs or T cells enriched from blood (not recorded which). The receptor was derived from a man between 18 and 29 years old with acute COVID-19. The chain has TRBV5-4 and TRBJ1-2; D unclear. CDR3 loop: CASSLDVNYGYTF. The CDR3 nucleotides are TGTGCCAGCAGCTTGGATGTAAACTATGGCTACACCTTC.